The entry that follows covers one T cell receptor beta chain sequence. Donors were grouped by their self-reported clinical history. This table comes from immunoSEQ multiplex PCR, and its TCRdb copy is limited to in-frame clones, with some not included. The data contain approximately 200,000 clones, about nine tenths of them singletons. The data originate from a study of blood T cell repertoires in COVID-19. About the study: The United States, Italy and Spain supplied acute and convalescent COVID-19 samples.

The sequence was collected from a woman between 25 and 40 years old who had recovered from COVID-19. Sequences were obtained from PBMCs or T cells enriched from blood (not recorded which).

The CDR3, as DNA: TGTGCCAGCAGCCGAGATAACAGGGTGGGTGAAAAACTGTTTTTT. Its translation: CASSRDNRVGEKLFF. The rearrangement joins TRBV4-2 to TRBJ1-4; D possibly corresponds to TRBD1 (6 bases). The germline V gene encodes CDR1 LGHNA and CDR2 YNFKEQ. The CDR3 totals 15 residues. Trimming shortened V by 4 bases and J by 7 bases, and 16 bases separated the two germline ends.